A selection of T cell receptor beta chains follows, all from one sample in a study of cytomegalovirus exposure and HLA in healthy donors. Clones were sequenced by immunoSEQ multiplex PCR, and TCRdb holds only the in-frame ones, with some missing. The data show roughly 130,000 clones, with 61% seen just once and around 1.8% held by the top ten. The sequenced sample consisted of PBMCs. The receptors were gathered from a male donor in good health and CMV-seronegative. Each CDR3 is given with its conserved first and last residue.

CDR3 protein,V gene,CDR3 length
CAIRSHQQGEAFF,TRBV10-3,13
CASSYPEGGDYGYTF,TRBV6-6,15
CASSTRQAGLNSPLHF,TRBV7-2,16
CASRLALYAGSFIHEQYF,TRBV12-2,18
CASSPNRVFYEQYF,TRBV7-8,14
CASSRLGTGDKWAFF,TRBV23-1,15
CASSKEPGQGGTYEQYF,TRBV21-1,17
CASSRGRGEQYF,TRBV11-2,12
CASHIGSGGPETQYF,TRBV5-1,15
CASSVGQGNYGYTF,TRBV2,14
CASSLATGGQETQYF,TRBV5-1,15
CSVEEWAGNSYNEQFF,TRBV29-1,16
CASSFLSSGRTGELFF,TRBV7-2,16
CASSSNTAPGGEQYF,TRBV7-3,15
CASSDGLVYEQYF,TRBV2,13
CASSRARDSEAFF,TRBV7-6,13
CASSLDYYNEQFF,TRBV7-7,13
CAWSRGWAYEQYF,TRBV30,13
CASSYAPTGNNEQFF,TRBV6-5,15
CASSPPTRSNQPQHF,TRBV19,15